The next 21 T cell receptor beta chains were all read from a single sample in a study of blood T cell repertoires in COVID-19. Sequencing used immunoSEQ multiplex PCR; TCRdb keeps in-frame clones, though not all of them. Of more than 80,000 clones in the sample, roughly 88% are singletons; the top ten hold 3% to 3.5%. Sequenced input: peripheral blood. These receptors all stem from a woman aged 80 or over with COVID-19, enrolled during active disease.

The chain employs TRBV15 and TRBJ1-5; possible D gene TRBD1, 5 bases. V lost 1 base, J lost 2 bases, and 12 bases lay in between. The CDR3 has 16 residues. From germline, CDR1 is LNHNV and CDR2 YYDKDF (reference sequence). CDR3 residues: CATSRAFGQGNQPQHF. The DNA for the CDR3 is TGTGCCACCAGCAGAGCGTTCGGACAAGGCAATCAGCCCCAGCATTTT.

The chain recombines TRBV10-3 with TRBJ1-4; perhaps TRBD1 as D (5 bases). This CDR3 is built from 15 residues. V lost 3 bases to trimming and J lost 6 bases, with 14 bases between them. Germline CDR1 is ENHRY and CDR2 is SYGVKD. In DNA, the CDR3 is TGTGCCATCAGTGACACCGGCTGGGGGGATGAAAAACTGTTTTTT. Translating gives CAISDTGWGDEKLFF.

V and J are TRBV5-1 and TRBJ2-7; TRBD2 aligns across 10 bases. The V and J ends lost 4 bases and 3 bases, in that order; junction bases with no gene match: 7. Germline V CDR1 and CDR2: SGHRS, YFSETQ. This CDR3 has 15 amino acids. The CDR3 is CASSIRTSGYYEQYF. CDR3 nucleotides: TGCGCCAGCAGCATAAGGACTAGCGGATACTACGAGCAGTACTTC.

The rearrangement joins TRBV6-1 to TRBJ2-7; D perhaps matches TRBD2 (5 bases). Germline CDR1 reads MNHNS; CDR2 reads SASEGT. This CDR3 has 13 residues. The V end lost 2 bases, the J end lost 2 bases, and 7 bases lay between the germline ends. CDR3 in DNA: TGTGCCAGCAGTGAACGGAGGACCTACGAGCAGTACTTC. Its protein is CASSERRTYEQYF.

The rearrangement links TRBV7-2 to TRBJ1-1, with 8 bases matching TRBD1. CDR3 length equals 14 residues. The junction had 8 bases not matched to a gene; V was cut back by 5 bases and J by 6 bases. Germline CDR1 reads SGHTA; CDR2 reads FQGNSA. CDR3 sequence reads: CASSPEDRVAEAFF. The CDR3 bases are TGTGCCAGCAGCCCAGAGGACAGGGTAGCTGAAGCTTTCTTT.

The V and J genes are TRBV3-1 (or the pseudogene TRBV3-2) and TRBJ2-2; 10 nucleotides align to TRBD2. The germline CDR1 and CDR2 sequences are LGHDT and YNNKEL (reference sequence). This CDR3 comprises 19 residues. V was pared by 0 bases and J by 1 base, with 8 bases of the junction left unmatched. The chain's CDR3 is CASSQDGSGRAQNTGELFF. For the CDR3, the DNA is TGTGCCAGCAGCCAAGATGGGAGCGGGAGGGCCCAGAACACCGGGGAGCTGTTTTTT.

This clone was observed a handful of times. CDR3 loop: CASSFPTEQYF. The CDR3 nucleotides are TGTGCCAGCAGTTTCCCTACCGAGCAGTACTTC. The chain carries TRBV2 and TRBJ2-7; D unresolved. Per germline, CDR1 SNHLY and CDR2 FYNNEI. V shed 5 bases and J shed 6 bases, with 8 bases lying between them. The CDR3 consists of 11 residues.

The rearrangement joins TRBV6-5 to TRBJ2-1; 12 bases line up with TRBD2. The CDR3 covers 16 residues. V gave up 2 bases and J gave up 6 bases; unmatched junction bases: 5. Germline CDR1 and CDR2: MNHEY and SVGAGI. The CDR3 bases are TGTGCCAGCAGTTACGACCCTAGCGGGAGGGCCAATGAGCAGTTCTTC. Its translation: CASSYDPSGRANEQFF.

The rearrangement joins TRBV2 to TRBJ2-7, with 7 bases lining up with TRBD1. V shed 7 bases, J shed 0 bases, and the junction held 6 bases outside the gene matches. The CDR3 is 14 residues long. The germline V gene encodes CDR1 SNHLY and CDR2 FYNNEI. As DNA, the CDR3 is TGTGCCAGCACCCGTGGGACAGCCTCCTACGAGCAGTACTTC. Protein product: CASTRGTASYEQYF.

This rearrangement joins TRBV19 to TRBJ2-1; possibly TRBD2 for D (5 bases). This CDR3 is 16 amino acids long. The V end was cut by 7 bases, the J end by 0 bases, with 16 bases between. The germline CDR1 and CDR2 sequences are LNHDA and SQIVND (reference sequence). The CDR3 sequence is CASTRRPGISYNEQFF. The CDR3 DNA sequence: TGTGCCAGTACCCGAAGGCCGGGAATCTCCTACAATGAGCAGTTCTTC. Filled out from reference TRBV19 and TRBJ2-1, the complete variable domain reads DGGITQSPKYLFRKEGQNVTLSCEQNLNHDAMYWYRQDPGQGLRLIYYSQIVNDFQKGDIAEGYSVSREKKESFPLTVTSAQKNPTAFYLCASTRRPGISYNEQFFGPGTRLTVL.

The sample holds a few counts of this clone. V gene TRBV11-2 combines with J gene TRBJ2-3, with a tentative D call TRBD1 (5 bases). Trimming took 0 bases from V and 4 from J, leaving 5 bases between them. The V gene's germline CDR1 is SGHAT and CDR2 FQNNGV. The CDR3 length is 13 residues. For the CDR3, the DNA is TGTGCCAGCAGCTTAGACAGGGCAGATACGCAGTATTTT. Translating gives CASSLDRADTQYF.

CDR3 in amino acids: CASSEPGPQPQHF. DNA for the CDR3: TGTGCCAGTAGTGAACCAGGGCCCCAGCCCCAGCATTTT. The chain recombines TRBV19 with TRBJ1-5, with a tentative D call TRBD1 (5 bases). The germline V and J ends were trimmed by 5 bases and 7 bases, with 12 bases remaining between them. The CDR3 totals 13 residues. CDR1 and CDR2 from the germline V gene are LNHDA and SQIVND (reference sequence).

This chain links TRBV19 with TRBJ2-2; 7 bases line up with TRBD1. The CDR3 covers 14 residues. V lost 9 bases and J lost 4; bases outside the gene matches: 8. Germline V lookup: CDR1 LNHDA, CDR2 SQIVND (reference sequence). In DNA form, the CDR3 reads TGTGCCAGCCAGACAGGGATTATCACCGGGGAGCTGTTTTTT. Translating it yields CASQTGIITGELFF.

A single count supports this clone. The V and J genes are TRBV7-2 and TRBJ1-1; TRBD1 might be the D (5 bases). In germline, CDR1 is SGHTA, CDR2 FQGNSA. The ends were cut back, 1 base at V and 5 bases at J, with 11 bases in the middle. The CDR3 has 14 residues. The CDR3 sequence is CASSLVRGETEAFF. CDR3 coding DNA: TGTGCCAGCAGCTTAGTTCGGGGGGAAACTGAAGCTTTCTTT.

J is TRBJ2-5 and V is TRBV6-4; TRBD2 agrees at 8 bases. This CDR3 region has 13 residues. The V gene end was trimmed by 10 bases and the J gene end by 4 bases; junction bases not matched to a gene: 8. Germline V CDR1 and CDR2: MRHNA, SNTAGT. The CDR3 nucleotides read TGTGCCACGATCGGACTAGCTGTAGAGACCCAGTACTTC. It translates to CATIGLAVETQYF.

The rearrangement uses TRBV27 and TRBJ1-1, with a tentative D call TRBD1 (5 bases). Trimming took 1 base from V and 1 from J, leaving 16 bases between them. The V gene's germline CDR1 is MNHEY and CDR2 SMNVEV (reference sequence). This CDR3 contains 17 residues. CDR3 sequence (DNA): TGTGCCAGCAGTTTATACTCTGGGGGAGGGTGGAACACTGAAGCTTTCTTT. Translated: CASSLYSGGGWNTEAFF.

Here the CDR3 DNA reads TGTGCCAGCAGTTACTCGGCCGGGACAGTTTATGGCTACACCTTC. Its protein is CASSYSAGTVYGYTF. This rearrangement joins TRBV6-2 or TRBV6-3 to TRBJ1-2, with TRBD1 matching 7 bases. CDR3 length: 15 residues. CDR1 MNHEY and CDR2 SVGEGT come from the germline V gene. V was clipped by 0 bases and J by 5 bases; unmatched bases: 6.

The chain couples TRBV24-1 to TRBJ1-5, with 9 bases fitting TRBD1. This CDR3 is 15 amino acids long. The V gene's germline CDR1 is KGHDR and CDR2 SFDVKD. Trimming removed 7 bases from V and 5 bases from J; junction bases left unmatched: 8. The CDR3 sequence is CATSPGTGSYQPQHF. For the CDR3, the DNA is TGTGCCACCAGCCCCGGGACAGGGAGCTATCAGCCCCAGCATTTT.

J is TRBJ1-1 and V is TRBV18, with unresolved D. There are 13 residues in the CDR3. V was shortened by 5 bases and J by 3 bases, with 10 bases between the two germline ends. Germline V lookup: CDR1 KGHSH, CDR2 LQKENI. CDR3 amino acids: CASSTYQDTEAFF. CDR3 nucleotides: TGTGCCAGCTCAACATACCAGGACACTGAAGCTTTCTTT.

This clone was recorded once. The chain recombines TRBV24-1 with TRBJ2-6, with D unresolved. This CDR3 has 15 amino acids. CDR1 and CDR2 (germline): KGHDR, SFDVKD. The ends were cut back, 0 bases at V and 0 bases at J, with 2 bases in the middle. This CDR3 reads CATSDLLSGANVLTF. As DNA, the CDR3 is TGTGCCACCAGTGATTTGCTCTCTGGGGCCAACGTCCTGACTTTC.

The CDR3 loop is CASSQDRGTGPVDNEQFF. The CDR3 nucleotides are TGCGCCAGCAGCCAAGATCGGGGGACAGGCCCAGTGGACAATGAGCAGTTCTTC. The V and J genes are TRBV4-3 and TRBJ2-1, with 8 bases aligning to TRBD1. From germline, CDR1 is LGHNA and CDR2 YSLEER. This CDR3 region has 18 residues. V shed 0 bases, J shed 5 bases, and the junction held 12 bases outside the gene matches.